The 27 T cell receptor beta chains in this list originate from one sample, sequenced in a study of long-term antiretroviral therapy in people with HIV. Version v3.0 of the immunoSEQ assay was performed at survey level. The repertoire was sequenced with immunoSEQ multiplex PCR; TCRdb's copy has only in-frame clones and lacks some. The sample includes about 16,000 clones, over 70% of them seen just once. The material sequenced was unsorted PBMCs, taken roughly 1.2 years before starting antiretroviral therapy. These receptors all stem from a man in his thirties or forties with HIV.

This chain uses TRBV7-9 with TRBJ2-7; D is ambiguous. The CDR3 covers 12 residues. The germline V gene has CDR1 SEHNR and CDR2 FQNEAQ (reference sequence). The germline V and J ends were trimmed by 5 bases and 5 bases, with 10 bases remaining between them. The CDR3 loop reads CASSEVVDEQYF. The CDR3 bases are TGTGCCAGCAGCGAGGTGGTGGACGAGCAGTACTTC.

The chain combines TRBV30 with TRBJ1-2; no definite D call. The CDR3 runs 15 residues. Germline CDR1 reads GTSNPN; CDR2 reads SVGIG (reference sequence). V was shortened by 0 bases and J by 6 bases, with 17 bases between the two germline ends. CDR3 DNA sequence: TGTGCCTGGAGTGTCCGGGCTCCCGGTGTGGATGGCTACACCTTC. Protein sequence: CAWSVRAPGVDGYTF.

This chain uses TRBV7-2 with TRBJ2-3; maybe TRBD1 (5 bases). CDR3 length: 15 residues. V was clipped by 0 bases and J by 2 bases, with 9 bases between them. The germline V gene has CDR1 SGHTA and CDR2 FQGNSA. The DNA for the CDR3 is TGTGCCAGCAGCTTAGCCCCGGACACCACAGATACGCAGTATTTT. It specifies CASSLAPDTTDTQYF.

This chain uses TRBV6-1 with TRBJ2-7; 12 nucleotides line up with TRBD1. CDR1 and CDR2 (germline): MNHNS, SASEGT. The CDR3 loop spans 15 amino acids. V dropped 8 bases and J dropped 6; count of bases not matched to a gene: 11. The DNA for the CDR3 is TGTGCCAGCGTCCCCATCCCGGGACAGGGGGCCGAGCAGTACTTC. Translating gives CASVPIPGQGAEQYF.

This chain links TRBV5-1 with TRBJ2-3; D is perhaps TRBD2 (6 bases). CDR3 length: 15 residues. Per germline, CDR1 SGHRS and CDR2 YFSETQ. V gave up 7 bases and J gave up 0 bases, with 15 bases separating them. DNA for the CDR3: TGCGCCAGCGCTTCCGGGACTTCTAGCACAGATACGCAGTATTTT. Translating gives CASASGTSSTDTQYF.

This clone was observed a single time. The chain employs TRBV6-5 and TRBJ2-7, with D possibly being TRBD2 (6 bases). With 4 bases removed from V and 4 bases from J, the gap between germline ends came to 14 bases. The length of the CDR3 is 14 residues. Germline V gives CDR1 MNHEY, CDR2 SVGAGI. Here the CDR3 reads CASSSFGGAYEQYF. CDR3 sequence (DNA): TGTGCCAGCAGTTCATTTGGAGGGGCTTACGAGCAGTACTTC.

The rearrangement joins TRBV6-1 to TRBJ1-1; no clear D. This CDR3 contains 12 residues. V lost 6 bases, J lost 2 bases, and 7 bases lay in between. The germline V gene has CDR1 MNHNS and CDR2 SASEGT. The CDR3 DNA follows: TGTGCCAGCAGGGACGTAAACACTGAAGCTTTCTTT. Protein: CASRDVNTEAFF.

This clone has a single count. Here the CDR3 DNA reads TGTGCCAGCAGGACCGGGGGGGCTTTAGGGGAGCAGTTCTTC. Its protein product is CASRTGGALGEQFF. This sequence joins TRBV19 and TRBJ2-1; TRBD2 matches 8 bases. The CDR3 totals 14 residues. V lost 9 bases and J lost 10; bases outside the gene matches: 14. Germline CDR1 reads LNHDA; CDR2 reads SQIVND (reference sequence).

This clone was recorded once. The genes are TRBV9 and TRBJ2-7, with 13 bases aligning to TRBD2. The CDR3 has 14 amino acids. V was pared by 3 bases and J by 5 bases, with 2 bases of the junction left unmatched. Germline CDR1 and CDR2: SGDLS and YYNGEE. CDR3 sequence (DNA): TGTGCCAGCAGCGGAGGACTAGCGGGAGACGAGCAGTACTTC. Its translation is CASSGGLAGDEQYF.

V gene TRBV5-8 combines with J gene TRBJ2-7; 14 nucleotides line up with TRBD2. Germline-derived CDR1 and CDR2 are SGHTS and YDEGEE. The CDR3 is made up of 16 amino acids. After removal of 2 bases from V and 9 bases from J, the junction contained 10 bases not matched to a gene. The CDR3 DNA sequence: TGTGCCAGCAGCTTCAAGGGGACTAGCGGGAGAGTCGGGCAGTACTTC. Translating it yields CASSFKGTSGRVGQYF.

This chain connects TRBV2 to TRBJ2-1; D gene unclear. Per the germline V gene, CDR1 is SNHLY and CDR2 is FYNNEI. The V and J ends lost 7 bases and 5 bases respectively, with 12 bases between them. The CDR3 totals 13 residues. CDR3 residues: CASTANNNNEQFF. DNA for the CDR3: TGTGCCAGCACCGCGAACAACAACAATGAGCAGTTCTTC.

The chain has TRBV9 and TRBJ2-5, with D perhaps matching TRBD1 (6 bases). Germline lookup yields CDR1 SGDLS and CDR2 YYNGEE. V shed 0 bases and J shed 1 base, with 13 bases lying between them. This CDR3 is 16 amino acids long. The CDR3 bases are TGTGCCAGCAGCGTAGCTCAAGCAGGGGCCCAAGAGACCCAGTACTTC. This gives the protein CASSVAQAGAQETQYF. The entire variable domain, with the rest obtained from reference TRBV9 and TRBJ2-5, is as follows: DSGVTQTPKHLITATGQRVTLRCSPRSGDLSVYWYQQSLDQGLQFLIQYYNGEERAKGNILERFSAQQFPDLHSELNLSSLELGDSALYFCASSVAQAGAQETQYFGPGTRLLVL.

CDR3 sequence (DNA): TGTGCCAGCAGTGAAACCCTCACAGGGACCACAGATACGCAGTATTTT. This sequence encodes CASSETLTGTTDTQYF. The chain joins TRBV2 to TRBJ2-3, with D perhaps TRBD1 (6 bases). Trimming left V 2 bases short and J 2 bases short, with 14 bases between. The CDR3 is 16 residues long. Looked up from germline, CDR1 is SNHLY and CDR2 is FYNNEI.

The V gene is TRBV7-2, the J gene TRBJ2-7; D is uncertain. The germline gives CDR1 SGHTA, CDR2 FQGNSA. The CDR3 totals 14 residues. Trimming removed 6 bases from V and 2 bases from J, with 14 bases in between. CDR3 sequence: CASSQRRQTYEQYF. In nucleotides, the CDR3 is TGTGCCAGCAGTCAGAGGCGGCAGACCTACGAGCAGTACTTC.

V is TRBV5-1 and J is TRBJ2-5; 11 nucleotides line up with TRBD1. The CDR3 contains 19 residues. The trim removed 0 bases at V and 5 bases at J, leaving 15 bases unmatched. Germline V CDR1 and CDR2: SGHRS, YFSETQ. CDR3 coding DNA: TGCGCCAGCAGCTTGGAGCGAGGTGGCGGGACAGGGGGTGGGGAGACCCAGTACTTC. Encoded protein: CASSLERGGGTGGGETQYF.

Only a few counts were recorded for this clone. The chain recombines TRBV7-9 with TRBJ2-1, with a possible D match to TRBD1 (6 bases). There are 13 residues in the CDR3. Trimming took off 1 base at V and 9 bases at J, with 10 bases between the two ends. Germline values: CDR1 SEHNR, CDR2 FQNEAQ (reference sequence). The CDR3 here is CASSLGGQVEQFF. CDR3 DNA sequence: TGTGCCAGCAGCTTAGGGGGGCAGGTTGAGCAGTTCTTC.

The rearrangement links TRBV15 to TRBJ2-3; 10 bases fit TRBD2. Germline CDR1 LNHNV, CDR2 YYDKDF (reference sequence). With 0 bases clipped from V and 0 bases from J, the junction kept 9 bases outside the gene matches. The CDR3 is made up of 19 amino acids. The CDR3 DNA is TGTGCCACCAGCAGAGATCGCCTAGCGGGGGTCCCTAGCACAGATACGCAGTATTTT. This sequence encodes CATSRDRLAGVPSTDTQYF.

As for this clone: In this CDR3 the conserved last residue, phenylalanine or tryptophan, is missing, so a read error is likely. The DNA is omitted, as the CDR3 cannot be located on it reliably, and the CDR3 follows TCRdb's listing. This chain links TRBV4-1 with TRBJ1-2. Including both end residues, the CDR3 is 11 amino acids long. CDR1 and CDR2 from the germline V gene are MGHRA and YSYEKL. CDR3 amino acids: CASSQAGLYYL.

In DNA, the CDR3 is TGTGCCAGCAGCTTAGGAGGGGTTGGAAACACCATATATTTT. This gives the protein CASSLGGVGNTIYF. The chain is built from TRBV13 and TRBJ1-3; a weak D match, TRBD1 (5 bases). CDR1 and CDR2 (germline): PRHDT, FYEKMQ (reference sequence). The CDR3 loop spans 14 amino acids. V lost 0 bases and J lost 3, with 6 bases in between.

The table lists this clone with a few counts. This chain joins TRBV5-5 and TRBJ2-1; D unclear. Trimming cost V 4 bases and J 0 bases, with 11 bases left between them. Per germline, CDR1 SGHKS and CDR2 YYEKEE (reference sequence). This CDR3 is built from 15 residues. The CDR3 loop is CASSLEASSYNEQFF. The CDR3 DNA follows: TGTGCCAGCAGCCTAGAAGCGAGCTCCTACAATGAGCAGTTCTTC.

This chain joins TRBV28 and TRBJ2-1, with 8 bases that match TRBD2. Germline V CDR1 and CDR2: MDHEN, SYDVKM. Trimming cost V 5 bases and J 4 bases; bases outside gene matches: 7. This CDR3 comprises 15 residues. CDR3 coding DNA: TGTGCCAGCAGTCTCGGGTTAGCGGGGTACAATGAGCAGTTCTTC. Translating it yields CASSLGLAGYNEQFF. The entire variable domain, with the rest obtained from reference TRBV28 and TRBJ2-1, is as follows: DVKVTQSSRYLVKRTGEKVFLECVQDMDHENMFWYRQDPGLGLRLIYFSYDVKMKEKGDIPEGYSVSREKKERFSLILESASTNQTSMYLCASSLGLAGYNEQFFGPGTRLTVL.

The chain links TRBV14 to TRBJ2-1; 7 bases match TRBD2. The CDR3 consists of 16 residues. V was clipped by 1 base and J by 7 bases; unmatched bases: 10. Germline loops: CDR1 SGHDN, CDR2 FVKESK. The CDR3 bases are TGTGCCAGCAGCCAAGGGGACGGGGGGTACCGAAATGAGCAGTTCTTC. It translates to CASSQGDGGYRNEQFF.

The chain has TRBV7-2 and TRBJ2-3; 10 bases line up with TRBD1. After removal of 4 bases from V and 2 bases from J, the junction contained 3 bases not matched to a gene. Germline V lookup: CDR1 SGHTA, CDR2 FQGNSA. This CDR3 is 15 amino acids long. The CDR3 nucleotides read TGTGCCAGCAGCTCGGACAGGGGGTCCACAGATACGCAGTATTTT. This encodes CASSSDRGSTDTQYF.

This sequence joins TRBV7-9 and TRBJ1-4; D not resolved. The CDR3 has 18 amino acids. Germline V CDR1 and CDR2: SEHNR, FQNEAQ (reference sequence). V was pared by 4 bases and J by 7 bases, with 25 bases between. Here the CDR3 reads CASSSPIGHETRGEKLFF. CDR3 coding DNA: TGTGCCAGCAGCTCCCCTATAGGGCATGAGACTCGCGGTGAAAAACTGTTTTTT.

The gene calls are TRBV2 and TRBJ1-1; maybe TRBD1 (5 bases). V was cut by 6 bases and J by 5 bases, with 25 bases left in between. CDR1 SNHLY and CDR2 FYNNEI come from the germline V gene. The CDR3 totals 17 residues. The CDR3 is CASRGVGNFGGGTEAFF. The CDR3 region has the DNA TGTGCCAGCAGGGGGGTTGGAAACTTCGGGGGAGGGACTGAAGCTTTCTTT.

In the case of this clone: A read error may account for a junction end that differs from germline. The chain combines TRBV10-3 with TRBJ2-7; D is uncertain. CDR1 is ENHRY and CDR2 is SYGVKD in the germline V gene. CDR3 length equals 14 residues. CDR3 in amino acids: CASSYSGNLYEQYF. CDR3 DNA: TGTGCCAGCAGTTACTCAGGAAACCTCTACGAGCAGTACTTC.

The gene calls are TRBV28 and TRBJ2-5, with no clear D. The germline V gene encodes CDR1 MDHEN and CDR2 SYDVKM. This CDR3 spans 12 amino acids. The germline V and J ends were trimmed by 7 bases and 5 bases, with 11 bases remaining between them. For the CDR3, the DNA is TGTGCCAGCACCCCCCCCGGGGAGACCCAGTACTTC. Translated: CASTPPGETQYF.